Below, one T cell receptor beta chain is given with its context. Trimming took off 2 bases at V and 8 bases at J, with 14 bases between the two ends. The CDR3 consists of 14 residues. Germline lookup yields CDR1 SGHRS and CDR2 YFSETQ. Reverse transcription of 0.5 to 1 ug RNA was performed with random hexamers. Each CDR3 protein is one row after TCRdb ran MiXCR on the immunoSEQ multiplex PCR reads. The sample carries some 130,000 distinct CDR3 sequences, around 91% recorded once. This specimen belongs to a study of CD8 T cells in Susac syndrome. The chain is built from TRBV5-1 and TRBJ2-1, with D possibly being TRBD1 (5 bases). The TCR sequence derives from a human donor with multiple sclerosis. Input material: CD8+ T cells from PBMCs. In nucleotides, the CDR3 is TGCGCCAGCAGCTTATACCAGGGAACACATGAGCAGTTCTTC. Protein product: CASSLYQGTHEQFF.